The sequence of this T cell receptor (beta chain) was determined in a study of T-cell memory formation after mild COVID-19. Findings of the study overall: Mainly CM and EM harbored the contracting CD4+ clones; mainly EMRA harbored the CD8+ ones. SARS-CoV-2 specificity was not confirmed for second-wave clones peaking on day 37.

Germline V lookup: CDR1 SGHTA, CDR2 FQGNSA. Trimming stripped 4 bases from V and 2 bases from J, with 11 bases between. The CDR3 runs to 15 residues. Worth noting for this clonotype: Its specificity is not known.

Constant-segment primers served in 5'RACE that generated TCR alpha and TCR beta cDNA libraries bearing sample barcodes and UMIs. MiXCR, run by TCRdb on the 5' RACE reads, gives a single entry per CDR3 protein. Among around 200,000 distinct CDR3 sequences listed, around 18% were seen once. The chain recombines TRBV7-2 with TRBJ1-4, with D hard to call. The specimen was PBMCs or a T cell subset sorted from them (not recorded which). The sequence was obtained from a young man who had mild COVID-19 (a few samples of this study predate the infection). Cell type and time point are not known. The CDR3 sequence is CASSSRHGTNEKLFF. For the CDR3, the DNA is TGTGCCAGCAGCTCCCGACATGGGACTAATGAAAAACTGTTTTTT.